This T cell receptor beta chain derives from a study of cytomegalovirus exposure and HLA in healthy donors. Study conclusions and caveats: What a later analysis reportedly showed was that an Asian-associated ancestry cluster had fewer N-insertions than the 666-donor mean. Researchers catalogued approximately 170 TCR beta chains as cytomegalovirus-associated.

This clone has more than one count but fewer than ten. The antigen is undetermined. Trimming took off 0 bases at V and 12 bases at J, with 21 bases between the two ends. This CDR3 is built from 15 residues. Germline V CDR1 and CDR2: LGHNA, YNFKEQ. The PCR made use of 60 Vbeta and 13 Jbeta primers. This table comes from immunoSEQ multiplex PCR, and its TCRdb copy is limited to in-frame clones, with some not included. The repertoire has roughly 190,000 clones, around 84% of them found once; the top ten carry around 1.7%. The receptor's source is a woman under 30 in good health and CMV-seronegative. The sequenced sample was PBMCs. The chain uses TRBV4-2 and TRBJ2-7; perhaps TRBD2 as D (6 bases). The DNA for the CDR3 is TGTGCCAGCAGCCAAGATGTCCGGGACTCCAACCCGGGGTACTTC. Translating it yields CASSQDVRDSNPGYF.